This TCR beta chain derives from a study of monozygotic twins with inflammatory bowel disease. TCRdb reanalyzed the 5' RACE reads, giving one entry per CDR3 protein sequence and no DNA. Its listing shows some 440,000 distinct CDR3 sequences. The CDR3 contains 16 residues. Germline lookup yields CDR1 LNHDA and CDR2 SQIVND (reference sequence). Sequenced sample: blood. This TCR came from a human donor with ulcerative colitis or Crohn's disease, or a healthy co-twin of an affected twin (not recorded which). This chain links TRBV19 with TRBJ2-3. The CDR3 spells CASSIGVEYFGDTQYF.